This is a list of T cell receptor beta chains from one sample in a study of blood T cells in healthy people across ages. TCRdb redid the calling of the 5' RACE reads with MiXCR, one entry per CDR3 protein. The sample has 550,000 to 650,000 distinct CDR3 sequences, about 30% seen once. The sequenced sample was blood. Source of these receptors: a woman older than 75 in good health. Each CDR3 is given with its conserved first and last residue. Each record gives: D gene, J gene, clone size, V gene, CDR3 protein, CDR3 DNA. A D gene is named only where the DNA matches it firmly. The size of a clone is reported for some rows only, either as once, few or many, or as a class for expanded clones.

>TRBD2|TRBJ2-7|NA|TRBV7-7
CASSQGLAGYNEQYF
TGTGCTAGCAGCCAAGGCCTAGCGGGATACAATGAGCAGTACTTC
>TRBD2|TRBJ2-7|many|TRBV20-1
CSVAGLAGGSYEQYF
TGCAGTGTCGCAGGACTAGCGGGGGGTTCCTACGAGCAGTACTTC
>NA|TRBJ2-7|many|TRBV6-4
CASSDRLGYEQYF
TGTGCCAGCAGTGACAGGCTCGGCTACGAGCAGTACTTC
>NA|TRBJ2-3|many|TRBV6-2/TRBV6-3
CASRRTGSTDTQYF
TGTGCCAGCAGACGCACAGGGAGCACAGATACGCAGTATTTT
>TRBD1|TRBJ1-1|many|TRBV3-1
CASSQRDRATEAFF
TGTGCCAGCAGCCAACGGGACAGGGCCACTGAAGCTTTCTTT
>NA|TRBJ2-5|NA|TRBV6-2/TRBV6-3
CASSYRGAPARQETQYF
TGTGCCAGCAGTTACCGTGGGGCACCCGCGCGACAGGAGACCCAGTACTTC
>NA|TRBJ2-5|NA|TRBV11-2
CASSLGVEETQYF
TGTGCCAGCAGCTTAGGAGTCGAGGAGACCCAGTACTTC
>NA|TRBJ1-4|NA|TRBV19
CASSIAGGRDEKLFF
TGTGCCAGTAGTATAGCCGGGGGAAGGGATGAAAAACTGTTTTTT
>NA|TRBJ2-1|many|TRBV9
CASSVVEFGNEQFF
TGTGCCAGCAGCGTAGTGGAATTTGGCAATGAGCAGTTCTTC
>NA|TRBJ1-1|few|TRBV5-1
CASRMDDVNTEAFF
TGCGCCAGCAGGATGGACGATGTGAACACTGAAGCTTTCTTT
>TRBD2|TRBJ2-5|NA|TRBV7-2
CASSLSGLAGGETQYF
TGTGCCAGCAGCTTATCGGGTCTAGCGGGAGGGGAGACCCAGTACTTC
>NA|TRBJ2-3|few|TRBV9
CASGPLTDTQYF
TGTGCCAGCGGCCCCCTCACAGATACGCAGTATTTT
>NA|TRBJ1-1|NA|TRBV6-6
CASSALGPETEAFF
TGTGCCAGCAGCGCCTTGGGACCCGAGACTGAAGCTTTCTTT
>NA|TRBJ2-3|NA|TRBV12-3/TRBV12-4
CASSLTGTDTEYF
TGTGCCAGCAGTTTGACGGGCACAGATACGGAGTATTTT
>TRBD1|TRBJ1-2|many|TRBV20-1
CSARRDREKGYTF
TGCAGTGCTAGACGGGACAGAGAAAAGGGCTACACCTTC
>NA|TRBJ2-1|many|TRBV14
CASSPWGDIYNEQFF
TGTGCCAGCAGCCCCTGGGGGGACATCTACAATGAGCAGTTCTTC
>NA|TRBJ1-6|few|TRBV6-5
CASSPHREKGSPLHF
TGTGCCAGCAGTCCACACAGGGAAAAGGGCTCACCCCTCCACTTT
>TRBD1|TRBJ2-7|NA|TRBV6-2/TRBV6-3
CASSSTGAPYEQYF
TGTGCCAGCAGTTCTACAGGGGCGCCCTACGAGCAGTACTTC
>NA|TRBJ1-5|few|TRBV28
CASKIRATQPQHF
TGTGCCAGCAAAATACGGGCCACTCAGCCCCAGCATTTT
>NA|TRBJ2-7|many|TRBV6-5
CASSSDASYEQYF
TGTGCCAGCAGTTCGGACGCCTCCTACGAGCAGTACTTC
>NA|TRBJ2-2|NA|TRBV27
CASRVQGGRNTGELFF
TGTGCCAGCAGAGTCCAGGGGGGAAGGAACACCGGGGAGCTGTTTTTT
>TRBD1|TRBJ1-2|few|TRBV2
CASSEERQGGYTF
TGTGCCAGCAGTGAAGAGCGACAGGGGGGCTACACCTTC
>NA|TRBJ2-3|NA|TRBV12-3/TRBV12-4
CASSLLVATDAQYF
TGTGCCAGCAGTTTACTAGTGGCGACAGATGCGCAGTATTTT
>NA|TRBJ2-3|few|TRBV30
CAWSTGIYTQYF
TGTGCCTGGAGTACCGGGATTTATACGCAGTATTTT
>NA|TRBJ2-2|few|TRBV6-2/TRBV6-3
CASSSSRQNTGELFF
TGTGCCAGCAGTTCCAGCCGCCAGAACACCGGGGAGCTGTTTTTT
>NA|TRBJ2-5|many|TRBV7-2
CASSIVTGRETQYF
TGTGCCAGCAGCATCGTCACAGGGAGGGAGACCCAGTACTTC
>TRBD1|TRBJ1-6|NA|TRBV10-3
CAISDLTGGNSPLHF
TGTGCCATCAGTGACTTAACAGGGGGGAATTCACCCCTCCACTTT
>TRBD2|TRBJ2-7|many|TRBV27
CASRSGTSGNYEQYF
TGTGCCAGCCGATCAGGGACTAGCGGAAACTACGAGCAGTACTTC
>NA|TRBJ2-1|few|TRBV12-3/TRBV12-4
CASSTLGDEQFF
TGTGCCAGCAGTACGCTCGGGGATGAGCAGTTCTTC
>TRBD1|TRBJ1-2|many|TRBV9
CASTPDRAHYGYTF
TGTGCCAGCACCCCGGACAGGGCCCACTATGGCTACACCTTC
>TRBD2|TRBJ2-1|many|TRBV9
CASSVAAGGFNEQFF
TGTGCCAGCAGCGTAGCGGCGGGGGGGTTCAATGAGCAGTTCTTC
>NA|TRBJ1-2|few|TRBV10-1
CASSEFESYTF
TGCGCCAGCAGTGAGTTCGAAAGCTACACCTTC
>TRBD2|TRBJ2-1|many|TRBV6-2/TRBV6-3
CASSYHSGSGLSYNEQFF
TGTGCCAGCAGTTACCATTCAGGATCGGGACTATCCTACAATGAGCAGTTCTTC
>NA|TRBJ2-7|many|TRBV18
CASSPPTGLYEQYF
TGTGCCAGCTCACCGCCCACAGGGCTCTACGAGCAGTACTTC
>NA|TRBJ2-5|NA|TRBV2
CASSEAPSLGETQYF
TGTGCCAGCAGTGAAGCGCCCAGTCTGGGCGAGACCCAGTACTTC
>TRBD1|TRBJ2-7|NA|TRBV29-1
CSVGGWTGGQGEQYF
TGCAGCGTCGGAGGATGGACAGGGGGTCAGGGCGAGCAGTACTTC